This T cell receptor beta chain derives from a study of blood T cell repertoires in COVID-19. On the study more broadly: Samples representing acute and convalescent COVID-19 were sourced from the United States, Italy and Spain. PBMCs, B-cell-depleted T cells, or T cells were the source of the cDNA or gDNA that made up the material.

Per the original methods: Reference gene primer amplification gave nucleated cell count estimates. Profiled with immunoSEQ multiplex PCR; TCRdb holds only in-frame clones, not every one. The V and J calls and clone size come from that table; D and trimming were worked out from the DNA. The sample carries approximately 250,000 clones, roughly 88% recorded once. The TCR comes from an older woman with COVID-19, enrolled during active disease. The sequenced sample consisted of peripheral blood.

CDR3 nucleotide sequence: TGCGCCAGCAGCCATGGAACCGGGATTTCCGTTTATAGCAATCAGCCCCAGCATTTT. Amino acid sequence: CASSHGTGISVYSNQPQHF. The chain employs TRBV4-1 and TRBJ1-5; no reliable D call. Trimming shortened V by 3 bases and J by 0 bases, and 21 bases separated the two germline ends. Germline V gene data show CDR1 as MGHRA and CDR2 as YSYEKL. The CDR3 is 19 amino acids.